The 14 T cell receptor beta chains reported below all come from one sample, sequenced in a study of breast tumors, draining lymph nodes, adjacent tissues. From the multiplex PCR reads, TCRdb called clonotypes with MiXCR, one entry per CDR3 protein. This table holds around 130,000 distinct CDR3 sequences, about 20% found once. Breast cancer patients provided tissue from their axillary draining lymph nodes. Sequenced: axillary lymph node tissue. The receptors stem from a female donor with breast cancer. Some clones in this sample may be carry-over from other donors' samples.

This clonotype was detected a few times. A much more abundant neighbour one base away suggests this may be a read error. V usage is TRBV7-3 and J usage is TRBJ2-1; either TRBD1 or TRBD2 may supply D (5 bases each). This CDR3 is built from 17 residues. Germline values: CDR1 SGHTA, CDR2 FQGTGA. Trimming cost V 5 bases and J 6 bases, with 23 bases left between them. The CDR3: CASSPQGGLGDFNEQFF. CDR3 nucleotides: TGTGCCAGCAGCCCCCAGGGCGGGTTGGGAGATTTCAATGAGCAGTTCTTC.

This clonotype was detected many times. V is TRBV20-1 and J is TRBJ2-5; a weak D match, TRBD1 (5 bases). This CDR3 is 14 amino acids long. V was clipped by 5 bases and J by 7 bases, with 20 bases between them. Germline lookup yields CDR1 DFQATT and CDR2 SNEGSKA (reference sequence). CDR3 residues: CSAPNRALRGTQYF. The CDR3, as DNA: TGCAGTGCTCCAAACCGGGCCTTAAGGGGGACCCAGTACTTC.

This clonotype was recorded at least ten times. The chain links TRBV7-9 to TRBJ1-6; 7 bases fit TRBD1. The CDR3 runs to 13 residues. Germline assignment: CDR1 SEHNR and CDR2 FQNEAQ (reference sequence). With 4 bases clipped from V and 11 bases from J, the junction kept 5 bases outside the gene matches. CDR3 region: CASSSTGLAPLHF. CDR3 sequence (DNA): TGTGCCAGCAGCTCGACAGGGTTGGCACCCCTCCACTTT.

This clonotype was seen repeatedly, ten times or more. The chain carries TRBV29-1 and TRBJ2-3, with 10 bases aligning to TRBD2. The length of the CDR3 is 14 residues. With V trimmed by 6 bases and J by 1 base, 4 bases remained unmatched. Germline V lookup: CDR1 SQVTM, CDR2 ANQGSEA. CDR3 in DNA: TGCAGCGTCGCTAGCGGGAGCGGCACAGATACGCAGTATTTT. Translating it yields CSVASGSGTDTQYF.

A word on this clonotype: Given a much more abundant clone one base away, this may be a read error. This chain joins TRBV12-3 or TRBV12-4 and TRBJ2-1; possibly TRBD1 for D (7 bases). CDR3 size: 13 residues. V was pared by 6 bases and J by 10 bases, with 16 bases between. For the CDR3, the DNA is TGTGCCAGCAGCTCACTCAGGGGGAGGGAGCAGTTCTTC. This sequence encodes CASSSLRGREQFF.

This clonotype was seen repeatedly, ten times or more. The chain uses TRBV20-1 and TRBJ1-6; unclear D gene. Trimming took 3 bases from V and 0 from J, leaving 24 bases between them. The CDR3 extends over 20 amino acids. The germline CDR1 and CDR2 sequences are DFQATT and SNEGSKA (reference sequence). The CDR3 DNA is TGCAGTGCTAGCTTCTCTGGAATTGGACGGCCAAGCTCCTATAATTCACCCCTCCACTTT. Protein: CSASFSGIGRPSSYNSPLHF.

J is TRBJ1-1 and V is TRBV20-1, with 11 bases matching TRBD1. The CDR3 loop spans 15 amino acids. The ends lost 6 bases at V and 3 bases at J; junction bases unmatched: 9. Germline CDR1 DFQATT, CDR2 SNEGSKA (reference sequence). The CDR3 here is CSAVGTGGRYTEAFF. The CDR3 region has the DNA TGCAGTGCCGTCGGGACAGGGGGTCGCTACACTGAAGCTTTCTTT.

This clonotype was recorded at least ten times. The J gene is TRBJ1-5, the V gene TRBV6-5; D is undetermined. From germline, CDR1 is MNHEY and CDR2 SVGAGI. The CDR3 runs 13 residues. The V end was cut by 6 bases, the J end by 1 base, with 7 bases between. CDR3 bases: TGTGCCAGCAGCCCGGACAGCAATCAGCCCCAGCATTTT. It specifies CASSPDSNQPQHF.

There are many counts of this clonotype. The chain employs TRBV4-1 and TRBJ2-3, with 10 positions matching TRBD1. Germline V lookup: CDR1 MGHRA, CDR2 YSYEKL. There are 16 residues in the CDR3. J was trimmed by 6 bases and V by 4 bases; bases with no gene match: 10. CDR3 region: CASSRPGTGEGDTQYF. The CDR3 DNA reads TGCGCCAGCAGCCGCCCCGGGACAGGGGAAGGGGATACGCAGTATTTT.

This clonotype has at least ten counts. The chain has TRBV4-2 and TRBJ2-1; 9 bases map to TRBD2. Germline values: CDR1 LGHNA, CDR2 YNFKEQ. V gave up 1 base and J gave up 8 bases; unmatched junction bases: 6. The CDR3 is 15 amino acids. Written as DNA, the CDR3 is TGTGCCAGCAGCCAAGGAGGTAGCGGGGGCTATGAGCAGTTCTTC. It encodes CASSQGGSGGYEQFF.

This chain connects TRBV28 to TRBJ2-3; 8 bases match TRBD2. V trimming: 4 bases; J trimming: 0 bases; junction bases outside the gene matches: 6. Germline values: CDR1 MDHEN, CDR2 SYDVKM. This CDR3 has 16 amino acids. The CDR3 DNA reads TGTGCCAGCAGTTATACTAGCGGCGCTAGCACAGATACGCAGTATTTT. Encoded protein: CASSYTSGASTDTQYF.

This clonotype was recorded many times. The chain has TRBV29-1 and TRBJ1-2; 8 nucleotides agree with TRBD1. V gave up 4 bases and J gave up 8 bases; unmatched junction bases: 9. The CDR3 is 13 residues long. The germline V gene has CDR1 SQVTM and CDR2 ANQGSEA. The CDR3 region is CSVGAGGVFGYTF. CDR3 bases: TGCAGCGTTGGGGCAGGGGGCGTCTTCGGCTACACCTTC.

This clonotype was detected many times. This chain links TRBV18 with TRBJ2-7, with D unclear. CDR1 is KGHSH, CDR2 LQKENI, per germline. The CDR3 runs 13 residues. V shed 2 bases and J shed 6 bases, with 11 bases lying between them. DNA of the CDR3: TGTGCCAGCTCACCAGGAAATGGCCTCGAGCAGTACTTC. This encodes CASSPGNGLEQYF.

Notes on this clonotype: A read error may be the cause here, since a much bigger clone is one base away. The CDR3 DNA sequence: TGTGCCAGCAGCCGAGTTGAGGAGACCCAGTACTTC. Residues: CASSRVEETQYF. The V and J genes are TRBV3-1 and TRBJ2-5; D is unresolved. Germline assignment: CDR1 LGHDT and CDR2 YNNKEL (reference sequence). V dropped 4 bases and J dropped 5 bases, with 8 bases sitting between them. This CDR3 has 12 residues.